Each of the 18 T cell receptor beta chains below was sequenced from the same sample in a study of blood T cell repertoires in COVID-19. The data were produced by immunoSEQ multiplex PCR, yet TCRdb's version contains in-frame clones alone and is incomplete. Seen here are some 190,000 clones, 80% to 90% observed once, and the top ten hold roughly 4.6%. Sequenced sample: peripheral blood. These receptors were taken from a woman aged 65 to 85 with active or convalescent COVID-19.

The chain links TRBV9 to TRBJ2-1; the match to TRBD2 covers 8 bases. This CDR3 is built from 16 residues. J was trimmed by 4 bases and V by 0 bases; bases with no gene match: 6. CDR1 is SGDLS and CDR2 is YYNGEE in the germline V gene. This CDR3 is CASSVGGRPLYNEQFF. The CDR3 DNA reads as TGTGCCAGCAGCGTAGGCGGGAGGCCTTTATACAATGAGCAGTTCTTC.

This sequence joins TRBV3-1 (or the pseudogene TRBV3-2) and TRBJ2-1; 7 positions match TRBD1. Trimming removed 2 bases from V and 6 bases from J; junction bases left unmatched: 7. Germline V gene data show CDR1 as LGHDT and CDR2 as YNNKEL (reference sequence). CDR3 length: 15 residues. The CDR3 region is CASSQRGLLSNEQFF. CDR3 sequence (DNA): TGTGCCAGCAGCCAAAGGGGGCTCCTTTCCAATGAGCAGTTCTTC.

In this sample, this clone turned up a few times. The rearrangement links TRBV6-2 or TRBV6-3 to TRBJ1-1; a weak D match, TRBD1 (6 bases). CDR1 is MNHEY and CDR2 is SVGEGT in the germline V gene. V shed 6 bases and J shed 7 bases, with 15 bases lying between them. The CDR3 spans 13 residues. The DNA of the CDR3 is TGTGCCAGCAGCAGTTGGACAGAAGTTGAAGCTTTCTTT. It translates to CASSSWTEVEAFF.

The genes are TRBV7-9 and TRBJ1-5; perhaps TRBD1 as D (6 bases). V lost 2 bases to trimming and J lost 1 base, with 12 bases between them. CDR1 and CDR2 (germline): SEHNR, FQNEAQ (reference sequence). The CDR3 runs to 16 residues. The DNA for the CDR3 is TGTGCCAGCAGCTTATCCGGGACACTAAGCAATCAGCCCCAGCATTTT. Its protein product is CASSLSGTLSNQPQHF.

The J gene is TRBJ2-3, the V gene TRBV19, with D hard to call. Germline V CDR1 and CDR2: LNHDA, SQIVND (reference sequence). The V end was cut by 0 bases, the J end by 0 bases, with 10 bases between. This CDR3 comprises 16 residues. This chain's CDR3 is CASSIDGGASTDTQYF. CDR3 sequence (DNA): TGTGCCAGTAGTATAGACGGCGGAGCTAGCACAGATACGCAGTATTTT.

This chain links TRBV24-1 with TRBJ2-3, with 7 bases fitting TRBD2. The CDR3 extends over 17 amino acids. With 3 bases clipped from V and 0 bases from J, the junction kept 8 bases outside the gene matches. CDR1 is KGHDR, CDR2 SFDVKD, per germline. CDR3 protein: CATSDPPGGGSTDTQYF. The CDR3 region has the DNA TGTGCCACCAGTGATCCCCCTGGGGGGGGGAGCACAGATACGCAGTATTTT.

The rearrangement joins TRBV6-5 to TRBJ2-7, with D perhaps matching TRBD1 (5 bases). Trimming cost V 0 bases and J 2 bases, with 14 bases left between them. The CDR3 spans 16 residues. Germline V gene data show CDR1 as MNHEY and CDR2 as SVGAGI. Written as DNA, the CDR3 is TGTGCCAGCAGTTACTCGATTCAGGGAAACACCTACGAGCAGTACTTC. Residues: CASSYSIQGNTYEQYF.

This clone was seen only once. The V gene is TRBV6-5, the J gene TRBJ2-7; 11 bases are shared with TRBD2. CDR1 and CDR2 (germline): MNHEY, SVGAGI. Trimming cost V 9 bases and J 3 bases; bases outside gene matches: 7. CDR3 length equals 14 residues. The CDR3 nucleotides are TGTGCCAGTAGGCCTAGCGGGAGGTTCTACGAGCAGTACTTC. Amino acids: CASRPSGRFYEQYF.

V and J are TRBV9 and TRBJ2-7; 10 positions agree with TRBD2. Germline CDR1 is SGDLS and CDR2 is YYNGEE. This CDR3 spans 15 amino acids. V lost 2 bases and J lost 2; bases outside the gene matches: 4. CDR3 region: CASSVASGSPYEQYF. The CDR3 nucleotides read TGTGCCAGCAGCGTCGCTAGCGGGAGCCCCTACGAGCAGTACTTC.

V and J are TRBV28 and TRBJ2-6; no clear D. The CDR3 runs to 14 residues. CDR1 is MDHEN, CDR2 SYDVKM, per germline. Trimming cost V 5 bases and J 1 base, with 6 bases left between them. This chain's CDR3 is CASSHLSGANVLTF. CDR3 sequence (DNA): TGTGCCAGCAGTCACCTATCTGGGGCCAACGTCCTGACTTTC.

V gene TRBV7-2 combines with J gene TRBJ1-1, with TRBD1 as a possible D gene (6 bases). V lost 3 bases, J lost 3 bases, and 14 bases lay in between. CDR1 and CDR2 (germline): SGHTA, FQGNSA. The CDR3 is 15 amino acids. The DNA of the CDR3 is TGTGCCAGCAGCTTGCGGGGGCAGCTATACACTGAAGCTTTCTTT. Translation gives CASSLRGQLYTEAFF.

In DNA form, the CDR3 reads TGTGCCAGCAGTTACTCGTGGGACAGCAAGACCGGGGAGCTGTTTTTT. It translates to CASSYSWDSKTGELFF. V gene TRBV6-6 combines with J gene TRBJ2-2; TRBD1 matches at 7 bases. The CDR3 length is 16 residues. Germline V gene sequence: CDR1 MNHNY, CDR2 SVGAGI (reference sequence). J was trimmed by 5 bases and V by 0 bases; bases with no gene match: 6.

The chain couples TRBV5-5 to TRBJ1-1; 7 bases fit TRBD1. The CDR3 extends over 15 amino acids. The J segment lost 2 bases and the V segment lost 4 bases, leaving 8 bases of the junction unmatched. The germline V gene has CDR1 SGHKS and CDR2 YYEKEE (reference sequence). The CDR3 reads CASSGGRGANTEAFF. Written as DNA, the CDR3 is TGTGCCAGCAGCGGGGGCAGGGGGGCCAACACTGAAGCTTTCTTT.

This chain connects TRBV18 to TRBJ2-5, with unresolved D. Germline V gives CDR1 KGHSH, CDR2 LQKENI. This CDR3 is 17 amino acids long. The V end was cut by 0 bases, the J end by 2 bases, with 16 bases between. CDR3 amino acids: CASSPPEAAVRQETQYF. The CDR3 bases are TGTGCCAGCTCACCACCCGAGGCCGCAGTGCGGCAAGAGACCCAGTACTTC.

The chain links TRBV3-1 (or the pseudogene TRBV3-2) to TRBJ2-2, with a possible D match to TRBD1 (5 bases). The length of the CDR3 is 16 residues. V was cut by 0 bases and J by 0 bases, with 8 bases left in between. Germline assignment: CDR1 LGHDT and CDR2 YNNKEL (reference sequence). The CDR3 sequence: CASSQDTGANTGELFF. The CDR3 DNA reads TGTGCCAGCAGCCAAGATACAGGCGCGAACACCGGGGAGCTGTTTTTT.

The chain recombines TRBV2 with TRBJ1-1; TRBD1 matches 7 bases. V was clipped by 3 bases and J by 6 bases; unmatched bases: 4. The CDR3 has 13 residues. The germline CDR1 and CDR2 sequences are SNHLY and FYNNEI. The CDR3 bases are TGTGCCAGCAGTGACTGGCAGGGGGCTGAAGCTTTCTTT. This sequence encodes CASSDWQGAEAFF.

This chain uses TRBV4-1 with TRBJ1-4; 7 bases fit TRBD1. This CDR3 is 15 amino acids long. With V trimmed by 1 base and J by 5 bases, 4 bases remained unmatched. The germline CDR1 and CDR2 sequences are MGHRA and YSYEKL. Here the CDR3 reads CASSQVQGNNEKLFF. In DNA, the CDR3 is TGCGCCAGCAGCCAAGTACAGGGGAACAATGAAAAACTGTTTTTT.

The V call is TRBV5-1, the J call TRBJ1-2; maybe TRBD1 (6 bases). The V end lost 0 bases, the J end lost 4 bases, and 16 bases lay between the germline ends. The CDR3 is 16 residues long. The V gene's germline CDR1 is SGHRS and CDR2 YFSETQ. Here the CDR3 DNA reads TGCGCCAGCAGCTTGGCCGCGGGGGGCAAGATCTATGGCTACACCTTC. Amino acid sequence: CASSLAAGGKIYGYTF.